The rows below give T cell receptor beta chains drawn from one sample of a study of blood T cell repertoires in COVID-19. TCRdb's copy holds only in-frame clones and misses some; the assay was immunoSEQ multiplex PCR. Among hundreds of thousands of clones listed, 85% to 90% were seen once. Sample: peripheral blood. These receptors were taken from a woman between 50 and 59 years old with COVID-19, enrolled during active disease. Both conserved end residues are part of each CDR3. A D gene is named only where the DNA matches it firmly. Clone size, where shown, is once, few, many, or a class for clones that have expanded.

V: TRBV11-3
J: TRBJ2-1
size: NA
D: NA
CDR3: CASSLEFLGEQFF
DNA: TGTGCCAGCAGCTTAGAGTTTTTGGGCGAGCAGTTCTTC

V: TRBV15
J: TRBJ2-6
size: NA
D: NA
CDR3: CATSRDGGVPGANVLTF
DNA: TGTGCCACCAGCAGAGATGGCGGGGTGCCTGGGGCCAACGTCCTGACTTTC

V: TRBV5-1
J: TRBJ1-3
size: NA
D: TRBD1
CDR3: CASSNTGDGNTIYF
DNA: TGCGCCAGCAGTAATACAGGGGACGGAAACACCATATATTTT

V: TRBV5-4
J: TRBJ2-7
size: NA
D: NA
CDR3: CASGTKVGYEQYF
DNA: TGTGCCAGCGGAACTAAGGTGGGCTACGAGCAGTACTTC

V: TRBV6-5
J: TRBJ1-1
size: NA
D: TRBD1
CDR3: CASCPREGALEAFF
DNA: TGTGCCAGCTGTCCCCGGGAGGGGGCTCTTGAAGCTTTCTTT

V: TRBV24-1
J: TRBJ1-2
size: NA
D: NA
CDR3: CATEARDKNGYTF
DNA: TGTGCCACCGAGGCCCGGGATAAGAATGGCTACACCTTC

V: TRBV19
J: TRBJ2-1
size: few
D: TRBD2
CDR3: CASRLAGASGEQFF
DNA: TGTGCCAGTAGACTAGCGGGGGCCTCGGGTGAGCAGTTCTTC

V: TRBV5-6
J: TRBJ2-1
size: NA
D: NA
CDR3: CASNPARDNEQFF
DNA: TGTGCCAGCAACCCGGCCAGGGACAATGAGCAGTTCTTC

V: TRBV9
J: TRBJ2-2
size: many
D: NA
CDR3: CASSPGNTGELFF
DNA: TGTGCCAGCAGTCCAGGGAACACCGGGGAGCTGTTTTTT

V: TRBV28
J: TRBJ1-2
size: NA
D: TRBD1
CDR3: CASSSAGGDSYGYTF
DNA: TGTGCCAGCAGTTCCGCCGGTGGGGACAGCTATGGCTACACCTTC

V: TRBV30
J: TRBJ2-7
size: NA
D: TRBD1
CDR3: CAWSRQGNYEQYF
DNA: TGTGCCTGGAGTAGACAGGGTAACTACGAGCAGTACTTC

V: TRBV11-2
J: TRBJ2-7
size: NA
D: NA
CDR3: CASSLVRVGRTVQYF
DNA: TGTGCCAGCAGCTTAGTTAGAGTTGGCCGGACAGTCCAGTACTTC

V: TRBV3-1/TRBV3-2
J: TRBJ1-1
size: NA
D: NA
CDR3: CASSQGRGGTEAFF
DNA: TGTGCCAGCAGCCAAGGTAGGGGGGGCACTGAAGCTTTCTTT

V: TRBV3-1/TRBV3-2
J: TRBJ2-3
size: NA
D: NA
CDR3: CASSQDFSTGTDTQYF
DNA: TGTGCCAGCAGCCAAGATTTTTCGACAGGCACAGATACGCAGTATTTT

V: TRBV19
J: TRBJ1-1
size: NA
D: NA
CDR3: CASKEGVTEAFF
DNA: TGTGCCAGTAAGGAGGGTGTCACTGAAGCTTTCTTT

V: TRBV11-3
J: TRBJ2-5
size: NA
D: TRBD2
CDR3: CASSSSTSGGAETQYF
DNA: TGTGCCAGCAGCTCCTCGACTAGCGGGGGGGCGGAGACCCAGTACTTC

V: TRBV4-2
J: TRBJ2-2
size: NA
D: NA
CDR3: CASSQGGGGSRELFF
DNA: TGTGCCAGCAGCCAAGGGGGTGGGGGCTCCCGGGAGCTGTTTTTT

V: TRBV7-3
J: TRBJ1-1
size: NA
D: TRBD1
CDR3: CASSLGGTGASGTEAFF
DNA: TGTGCCAGCAGCTTAGGCGGGACAGGGGCATCGGGAACTGAAGCTTTCTTT

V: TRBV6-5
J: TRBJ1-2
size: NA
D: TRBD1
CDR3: CASSYNQGAGYTF
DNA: TGTGCCAGCAGTTACAATCAGGGGGCCGGCTACACCTTC

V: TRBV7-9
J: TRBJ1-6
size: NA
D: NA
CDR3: CASSQNSGNSPLHF
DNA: TGTGCCAGCTCCCAGAACTCAGGGAATTCACCCCTCCACTTT

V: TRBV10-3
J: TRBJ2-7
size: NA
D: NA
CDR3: CAISVQPHYEQYF
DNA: TGTGCCATCAGTGTACAGCCTCACTACGAGCAGTACTTC

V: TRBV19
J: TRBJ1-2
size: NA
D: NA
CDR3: CASTREYNYGYTF
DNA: TGTGCCAGTACCCGGGAGTATAACTATGGCTACACCTTC

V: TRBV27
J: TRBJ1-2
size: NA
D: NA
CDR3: CASSLRAGGGNYGYTF
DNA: TGTGCCAGCAGTTTACGGGCTGGTGGGGGGAACTATGGCTACACCTTC

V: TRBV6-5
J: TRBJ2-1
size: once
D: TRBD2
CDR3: CASRQGLAGGYFFF
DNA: TGTGCCAGCAGACAGGGACTAGCGGGGGGGTATTTCTTCTTC

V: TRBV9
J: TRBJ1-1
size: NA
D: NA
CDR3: CASSTTGNTEAFF
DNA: TGTGCCAGCAGCACGACAGGGAACACTGAAGCTTTCTTT

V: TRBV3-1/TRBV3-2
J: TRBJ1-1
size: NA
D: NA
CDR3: CASSLTGDNTEAFF
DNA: TGTGCCAGCAGCCTGACAGGAGACAACACTGAAGCTTTCTTT

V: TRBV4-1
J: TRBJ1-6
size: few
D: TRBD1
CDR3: CASSQDRGRSYNSPLHF
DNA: TGCGCCAGCAGCCAAGACAGGGGGCGGTCCTATAATTCACCCCTCCACTTT

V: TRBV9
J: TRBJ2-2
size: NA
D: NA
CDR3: CASSVAGLANTGELFF
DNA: TGTGCCAGCAGCGTAGCTGGCCTAGCGAACACCGGGGAGCTGTTTTTT

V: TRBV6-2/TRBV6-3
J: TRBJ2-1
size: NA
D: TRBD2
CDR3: CASSYRRGGQNEQFF
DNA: TGTGCCAGCAGTTACCGGCGGGGGGGGCAGAATGAGCAGTTCTTC

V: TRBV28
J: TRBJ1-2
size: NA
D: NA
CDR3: CASSREFYGYTF
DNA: TGTGCCAGCAGTCGGGAATTCTATGGCTACACCTTC